These T cell receptor beta chains were read from a single sample in a study of fetal regulatory T cell absence and autoimmunity. Assay: immunoSEQ multiplex PCR; the TCRdb copy retains only in-frame clones and omits some. The sample yields approximately 49,000 clones, about four fifths seen once. Sequenced: cord blood. Receptors originate from a newborn boy with IPEX syndrome. CDR3s include the opening cysteine and the closing phenylalanine or tryptophan. Fields, in order: V gene, J gene, CDR3 length, D gene, clone size, CDR3 protein, CDR3 DNA. The D gene is left open where the match is weak. A row's size may be missing; if present it is once, few, many or a size class.

TRBV7-8	TRBJ2-5	15	.	.	CASSLEWSSGETQYF	TGTGCCAGCAGCTTAGAATGGTCCTCAGGGGAGACCCAGTACTTC
TRBV13	TRBJ1-1	14	.	.	CASSLGGSYTEAFF	TGTGCCAGCAGCTTAGGGGGCTCATACACTGAAGCTTTCTTT
TRBV6-1	TRBJ2-7	11	.	.	CASSTPYEQYF	TGTGCCAGCAGTACCCCCTACGAGCAGTACTTC
TRBV9	TRBJ2-7	17	TRBD1	.	CASSSLTGTGAVYEQYF	TGTGCCAGCAGCTCATTAACCGGGACAGGGGCGGTCTACGAGCAGTACTTC
TRBV27	TRBJ2-1	14	.	.	CASSLRGGPNEQFF	TGTGCCAGCTCCCTGAGGGGGGGCCCAAATGAGCAGTTCTTC
TRBV18	TRBJ2-7	17	TRBD2	.	CASSRGLAGEISYEQYF	TGTGCCAGCTCACGGGGACTAGCGGGGGAAATCTCCTACGAGCAGTACTTC
TRBV27	TRBJ1-1	15	TRBD1	.	CASSLWTGGLTEAFF	TGTGCCAGCAGTTTGTGGACAGGGGGGTTGACTGAAGCTTTCTTT
TRBV19	TRBJ1-5	12	.	once	CASSTLRQPQHF	TGTGCCAGTAGTACCCTACGGCAGCCCCAGCATTTT
TRBV25-1	TRBJ2-1	11	.	.	CASTQGNEQFF	TGTGCCAGCACTCAGGGGAATGAGCAGTTCTTC
TRBV7-9	TRBJ2-1	17	TRBD2	.	CASSPVRIAGVGNEQFF	TGTGCCAGCAGCCCTGTTCGAATCGCGGGAGTGGGTAATGAGCAGTTCTTC
TRBV7-9	TRBJ2-7	15	TRBD2	.	CASSSGTSGRREQYF	TGTGCCAGCAGCTCGGGGACTAGCGGGAGGCGGGAGCAGTACTTC
TRBV11-2	TRBJ2-3	16	.	.	CASSLGTGTSTDTQYF	TGTGCCAGCAGCTTAGGAACCGGGACTTCCACAGATACGCAGTATTTT
TRBV30	TRBJ2-7	12	TRBD1	.	CAWRQGYYEQYF	TGTGCCTGGCGACAGGGGTACTACGAGCAGTACTTC
TRBV19	TRBJ2-7	15	.	.	CASSITRDTVGEQYF	TGTGCCAGTAGTATTACTAGGGACACAGTGGGCGAGCAGTACTTC
TRBV19	TRBJ1-2	13	.	few	CASSISAVYGYTF	TGTGCCAGTAGTATCTCGGCAGTCTATGGCTACACCTTC
TRBV7-6	TRBJ2-7	12	.	.	CASSYGSYEQYF	TGTGCCAGCAGCTACGGAAGCTACGAGCAGTACTTC
TRBV10-3	TRBJ2-1	20	TRBD2	.	CAISESTTSGGTSSYNEQFF	TGTGCCATCAGTGAGTCGACGACTAGCGGGGGGACGAGCTCCTACAATGAGCAGTTCTTC
TRBV4-2	TRBJ2-5	15	TRBD2	.	CASSQDPSGEETQYF	TGTGCCAGCAGCCAAGATCCTAGCGGGGAAGAGACCCAGTACTTC
TRBV2	TRBJ2-1	12	.	.	CASRGIYNEQFF	TGTGCCAGCAGAGGGATCTACAATGAGCAGTTCTTC
TRBV4-2	TRBJ1-4	16	.	.	CASSHGRQWGNEKLFF	TGTGCCAGCAGCCACGGACGACAGTGGGGCAATGAAAAACTGTTTTTT